The clone carrying this TCR beta chain was counted ten times or more. Its matching antigen is unknown. Sequence at one end of the junction differs from germline and may be a read error. This specimen comes from a study of CD8+CD57+ T cells in acquired aplastic anemia. Previously, flow cytometry had revealed CD8+CD57+ cell expansion in the patients chosen for sequencing. The use of genomic DNA as template underpinned the TCR beta VDJ and CDR3 profiling. MiXCR, applied by TCRdb to the reads, yields one record per CDR3 protein. The sample comprises around 200,000 distinct CDR3 sequences, about three fifths of which are singletons, and roughly 46% rests with the top ten. This CDR3 contains 11 residues. Germline V CDR1 and CDR2: WSHSY, SAAADI. Findings and limits, study-wide: With respect to CD8+ Simpson's diversity, patients and controls did not differ significantly.

The TCR comes from a human donor with aplastic anemia. V gene TRBV10-2 combines with J gene TRBJ2-7; D ambiguous. Sample: sorted CD4+, CD8+, or CD8+CD57+ T cells (not recorded which) from PBMCs. The DNA for the CDR3 is TGTGCCAGCAGCGACGGCTACGAGCAGTACTTC. Its translation is CASSDGYEQYF.